The clone carrying this T cell receptor (beta chain) occurred many times. What it recognizes is unknown. The V gene end was trimmed by 10 bases and the J gene end by 6 bases; junction bases not matched to a gene: 12. The CDR3 is 15 residues long. Time point specified: longitudinal time-point 3. 2 million PBMCs stored at -80 C were the source of the unsorted libraries. The data were obtained in a study of neurological immune-mediated disorders. Regarding the study as a whole: HTLV-1-associated myelopathy had the most TCR clonal expansion, while multiple sclerosis had the least, a level that fell below healthy controls.

TCRdb ran MiXCR on the 5' RACE reads and lists one entry per CDR3 protein. The profile shows tens of thousands of distinct CDR3 sequences, roughly 8% of them singletons. This receptor was obtained from a woman aged 40 to 55 in good health. The chain recombines TRBV12-3 or TRBV12-4 with TRBJ1-4, with 9 bases aligning to TRBD1. Input material: PBMCs. The CDR3 DNA is TGTGCCATCGGGACAGGGAACTCCCTAGATGAAAAACTGTTTTTT. It codes for CAIGTGNSLDEKLFF.